These 4 T cell receptor beta chains originate from one sample sequenced in a study of blood T cell repertoires in COVID-19. Profiling relied on immunoSEQ multiplex PCR, and the TCRdb table lists in-frame clones only, not all of them. Of 68,000 or so clones listed, around 83% are singletons. The specimen was peripheral blood. The receptors were sampled from a man between 50 and 59 years old with acute or convalescent COVID-19.

V and J are TRBV6-5 and TRBJ1-1; D ambiguous. The V end was cut by 4 bases, the J end by 0 bases, with 6 bases between. The CDR3 is 13 residues long. The germline CDR1 and CDR2 sequences are MNHEY and SVGAGI. CDR3 sequence reads: CASSWQVNTEAFF. For the CDR3, the DNA is TGTGCCAGCAGTTGGCAAGTGAACACTGAAGCTTTCTTT.

The CDR3 reads CASSLGQSGNTIYF. The CDR3 DNA sequence: TGTGCCAGCAGCCTAGGACAGTCTGGAAACACCATATATTTT. The gene calls are TRBV7-3 and TRBJ1-3; possible D gene TRBD1, 6 bases. V was pared by 5 bases and J by 1 base, with 9 bases between. Germline V CDR1 and CDR2: SGHTA, FQGTGA. This CDR3 contains 14 residues.

This clone was seen only a few times. The chain combines TRBV6-5 with TRBJ1-5; no clear D. This CDR3 comprises 12 residues. The V and J ends lost 7 bases and 5 bases respectively, with 9 bases between them. Germline loops: CDR1 MNHEY, CDR2 SVGAGI. The CDR3 sequence is CASKQEDQPQHF. DNA of the CDR3: TGTGCCAGCAAGCAGGAAGATCAGCCCCAGCATTTT.

V is TRBV27 and J is TRBJ2-7; 11 nucleotides align to TRBD2. Trimming took 5 bases from V and 4 from J; bases not matched to a gene: 1. Per the germline V gene, CDR1 is MNHEY and CDR2 is SMNVEV (reference sequence). The CDR3 loop spans 13 amino acids. CDR3 loop: CASSLAGGYEQYF. For the CDR3, the DNA is TGTGCCAGCAGTCTAGCGGGAGGTTACGAGCAGTACTTC.